This TCR beta chain stems from a study of T cells after yellow fever vaccination. General observations from the study: Repertoires sorted by FACS could include abundant clonotypes that are contaminants from the bulk population. Reappearance after the booster was observed for most primary-vaccination clones (96% CD4, about 91% CD8).

Only a few counts were recorded for this clonotype. Its target is not known. The CDR3 covers 14 residues. The V segment lost 5 bases and the J segment 7 bases; nucleotides outside the gene matches: 9. Germline CDR1 reads SGHTA; CDR2 reads FQGNSA. Synthesis of TCR cDNA relied on 5'RACE template switching, which attached a universal primer site and UMIs. TCRdb redid the calling of the 5' RACE reads with MiXCR, one entry per CDR3 protein. The table lists 500,000 to 550,000 distinct CDR3 sequences, less than 25% of them singletons. This chain joins TRBV7-2 and TRBJ2-5, with 8 bases aligning to TRBD1. The sample in question was PBMCs, obtained roughly 20 days after the first yellow fever vaccination. This receptor was identified in a man in his late teens or twenties who received the YFV17D yellow fever vaccine. The chain's CDR3 is CASSPRTDRGTQYF. The CDR3 DNA is TGTGCCAGCAGCCCTCGGACTGACAGGGGGACCCAGTACTTC.